This TCR beta chain was sequenced for a study of Ad26.COV2.S vaccination and SARS-CoV-2 variants. Overall study findings and caveats: Placebo recipients and vaccine recipients were similar in non-spike TCR breadth. Substantial breadth was reportedly displayed by spike-specific CD8+ and CD4+ T cell responses after vaccination.

Worth noting for this clone: Its antigen is still unknown.

The treatment: approximately 18 received Ad26.COV2.S at low or high dose, single or two shots; 5 received placebo; per-sample allocation not given. Collection of samples fell on day 63 after the first vaccine or placebo injection. CDR1 and CDR2 from the germline V gene are MNHNY and SVGAGI (reference sequence). The CDR3 spans 15 residues. V gave up 5 bases and J gave up 4 bases, with 15 bases separating them. The method was immunoSEQ multiplex PCR; TCRdb's version includes in-frame clones alone and lacks a portion of them. The sample shows a few hundred thousand clones, roughly 86% of them seen only once.

Material: peripheral blood, obtained in a trial of Ad26.COV2.S vaccine versus placebo. V gene TRBV6-6 combines with J gene TRBJ2-1; D assignment may be TRBD1 or TRBD2 (6 bases each). This sequence was found in a person aged 18-65 years who received the Ad26.COV2.S COVID-19 vaccine or a placebo. The CDR3 DNA reads as TGTGCCAGCAGTGGCCCGCGGGACATATACAATGAGCAGTTCTTC. Translating gives CASSGPRDIYNEQFF.